The next 21 T cell receptor beta chains were all read from a single sample in a study of T-cell memory formation after mild COVID-19. TCRdb recomputed calls from the 5' RACE reads with MiXCR, one row per CDR3 protein. The table lists 300,000 to 400,000 distinct CDR3 sequences, 10% to 15% of them singletons. Sequencing input: PBMCs or a T cell subset sorted from them (not recorded which). The source of these receptors is a man in his late teens or twenties who had mild COVID-19 (a few samples of this study predate the infection). Cell type and time point are not known.

V and J are TRBV5-1 and TRBJ1-1; no clear D gene. The CDR3 runs to 13 residues. V was shortened by 0 bases and J by 3 bases, with 6 bases between the two germline ends. Per germline, CDR1 SGHRS and CDR2 YFSETQ. In DNA form, the CDR3 reads TGCGCCAGCAGCTTGGCGATGGACACTGAAGCTTTCTTT. Its protein product is CASSLAMDTEAFF.

In its sample, this clonotype was seen a few times. The chain employs TRBV12-3 or TRBV12-4 and TRBJ2-5, with 9 bases lining up with TRBD2. The CDR3 runs to 13 residues. The junction had 4 bases not matched to a gene; V was cut back by 6 bases and J by 5 bases. CDR3 sequence (DNA): TGTGCCAGCAGGCGGGGGGGCGCGGAGACCCAGTACTTC. Amino acids: CASRRGGAETQYF.

This clonotype was observed many times. This chain joins TRBV20-1 and TRBJ2-7, with D perhaps assigned TRBD1 or TRBD2 (5 bases each). Trimming cost V 2 bases and J 2 bases, with 13 bases left between them. The CDR3 consists of 14 residues. The germline CDR1 and CDR2 sequences are DFQATT and SNEGSKA (reference sequence). In nucleotides, the CDR3 is TGCAGTGCTAGATACCGGGACGCTCCCTACGAGCAGTACTTC. Protein sequence: CSARYRDAPYEQYF.

This clonotype was observed at least ten times. The gene calls are TRBV7-6 and TRBJ1-1; 8 bases align to TRBD1. The germline gives CDR1 SGHVS, CDR2 FNYEAQ. There are 15 residues in the CDR3. J gave up 1 base and V 4 bases, and 5 bases lay outside the gene matches. This chain's CDR3 is CASSSRQGTNTEAFF. CDR3 bases: TGTGCCAGCAGCTCTCGACAGGGGACGAACACTGAAGCTTTCTTT.

The V call is TRBV20-1, the J call TRBJ2-2, with TRBD2 identical over 7 bases. J was trimmed by 4 bases and V by 5 bases; bases with no gene match: 4. The CDR3 sequence is 13 residues long. Per the germline V gene, CDR1 is DFQATT and CDR2 is SNEGSKA (reference sequence). The CDR3 is CSAAGLTTGELFF. In DNA, the CDR3 is TGCAGTGCTGCGGGACTAACCACCGGGGAGCTGTTTTTT.

This clonotype was counted between two and nine times. V and J are TRBV7-9 and TRBJ2-1, with 11 nucleotides matching TRBD1. Germline V CDR1 and CDR2: SEHNR, FQNEAQ (reference sequence). CDR3 length: 17 amino acids. J was trimmed by 3 bases and V by 5 bases; bases with no gene match: 9. The CDR3 DNA reads TGTGCCAGCAGCCCTCCCGGACAGGGGGCGATCTACAATGAGCAGTTCTTC. This encodes CASSPPGQGAIYNEQFF.

This clonotype was recorded a few times. The gene calls are TRBV7-6 and TRBJ1-3; no definite D call. Trimming took off 1 base at V and 0 bases at J, with 13 bases between the two ends. Germline CDR1 is SGHVS and CDR2 is FNYEAQ. CDR3 length equals 17 residues. CDR3 bases: TGTGCCAGCAGCTTAGTCCCGGATCTCCACTCTGGAAACACCATATATTTT. Protein: CASSLVPDLHSGNTIYF.

The rearrangement uses TRBV7-8 and TRBJ1-1; D gene ambiguous. The CDR3 runs to 13 residues. Trimming removed 0 bases at V and 4 bases at J, with 6 bases between. Germline V lookup: CDR1 SGHVS, CDR2 FQNEAQ. CDR3 bases: TGTGCCAGCAGCTTAGCCCGGCCCACTGAAGCTTTCTTT. It encodes CASSLARPTEAFF.

This clonotype was counted ten times or more. The chain joins TRBV7-9 to TRBJ1-1, with TRBD1 as a possible D gene (5 bases). CDR1 and CDR2 from the germline V gene are SEHNR and FQNEAQ (reference sequence). CDR3 length equals 18 residues. V lost 6 bases and J lost 0, with 23 bases in between. The CDR3 reads CASRTEGRTINLNTEAFF. DNA for the CDR3: TGTGCCAGCAGGACAGAGGGACGGACCATCAATTTGAACACTGAAGCTTTCTTT.

This clonotype was seen ten or more times. V and J are TRBV15 and TRBJ1-2; D call uncertain. V lost 1 base and J lost 2, with 8 bases in between. Germline V gene sequence: CDR1 LNHNV, CDR2 YYDKDF (reference sequence). CDR3 length: 14 amino acids. The CDR3 DNA sequence: TGTGCCACCAGCAGAGCGGGAACCAACTATGGCTACACCTTC. Translated: CATSRAGTNYGYTF.

This chain joins TRBV12-3 or TRBV12-4 and TRBJ1-5; D is possibly TRBD1 (6 bases). V was shortened by 3 bases and J by 7 bases, with 13 bases between the two germline ends. This CDR3 has 14 amino acids. In DNA, the CDR3 is TGTGCCAGCAGTTTTCTGGGGCAGGGGCAGCCCCAGCATTTT. It translates to CASSFLGQGQPQHF.

This clonotype was counted only a few times. Since the CDR3 does not end with the conserved phenylalanine or tryptophan, this likely comes from a read error. It is unclear where the CDR3 begins or ends on the DNA, so no DNA is shown, and the CDR3 is as TCRdb lists it. The chain uses TRBV12-3 or TRBV12-4 and TRBJ2-3; the listed D gene, TRBD1, was not tested against the DNA. Termini included, the CDR3 measures 11 amino acids. This chain's CDR3 is CASSLPHGQIS.

The gene calls are TRBV7-9 and TRBJ1-5; no definite D call. The V gene's germline CDR1 is SEHNR and CDR2 FQNEAQ (reference sequence). Trimming shortened V by 4 bases and J by 9 bases, and 10 bases separated the two germline ends. The CDR3 consists of 12 residues. CDR3 protein: CASSSRLGPQHF. The CDR3 DNA reads TGTGCCAGCAGCTCCCGGTTAGGGCCCCAGCATTTT.

This clonotype was counted at least ten times. The chain is built from TRBV7-6 and TRBJ2-1; D unresolved. Deletions cut 1 base from V and 1 base from J, with 11 bases between. Germline loops: CDR1 SGHVS, CDR2 FNYEAQ. The CDR3 extends over 16 amino acids. The DNA of the CDR3 is TGTGCCAGCAGCTTAGTTGGCCTCCAGTCCTACAATGAGCAGTTCTTC. Encoded protein: CASSLVGLQSYNEQFF.

In this sample, this clonotype turned up a few times. The J gene is TRBJ1-1, the V gene TRBV2; the D is unclear. Germline V gene sequence: CDR1 SNHLY, CDR2 FYNNEI. V lost 11 bases, J lost 3 bases, and 13 bases lay in between. This CDR3 spans 12 amino acids. CDR3 residues: CADMTPDTEAFF. CDR3 DNA sequence: TGTGCCGACATGACACCCGACACTGAAGCTTTCTTT.

The CDR3 protein is CASSLVRASTETQYF. In nucleotides, the CDR3 is TGCGCCAGCAGCTTGGTTCGGGCATCAACGGAGACCCAGTACTTC. V gene TRBV5-1 combines with J gene TRBJ2-5; D uncertain. V shed 0 bases and J shed 5 bases, with 14 bases lying between them. This CDR3 is 15 amino acids long. The V gene's germline CDR1 is SGHRS and CDR2 YFSETQ.

This clonotype was counted ten times or more. The V call is TRBV20-1, the J call TRBJ2-1; 9 nucleotides match TRBD2. Germline values: CDR1 DFQATT, CDR2 SNEGSKA (reference sequence). CDR3 size: 17 residues. The ends lost 5 bases at V and 0 bases at J; junction bases unmatched: 11. CDR3 in amino acids: CSAGIAGARSSYNEQFF. The CDR3 region has the DNA TGCAGTGCTGGCATAGCGGGGGCCCGTAGCTCCTACAATGAGCAGTTCTTC.

The gene calls are TRBV29-1 and TRBJ2-1; TRBD1 agrees at 9 bases. Germline-derived CDR1 and CDR2 are SQVTM and ANQGSEA. Germline trimming cut 4 bases from V and 6 bases from J; bases unmatched to any gene: 7. The CDR3 has 14 amino acids. The CDR3: CSVAGGTGINEQFF. The CDR3, as DNA: TGCAGCGTTGCCGGTGGGACAGGGATCAATGAGCAGTTCTTC.

The rearrangement joins TRBV5-1 to TRBJ2-3, with D possibly TRBD1 on 5 matching bases. Germline V CDR1 and CDR2: SGHRS, YFSETQ. Trimming removed 2 bases from V and 0 bases from J, with 10 bases in between. The length of the CDR3 is 15 residues. This chain's CDR3 is CASSLQEPSTDTQYF. The CDR3 DNA follows: TGCGCCAGCAGCTTACAGGAACCGAGCACAGATACGCAGTATTTT.

This clonotype was counted between two and nine times. The chain links TRBV7-8 to TRBJ2-5; D is unresolved. This CDR3 spans 16 amino acids. Germline CDR1 and CDR2: SGHVS and FQNEAQ. Trimming cost V 3 bases and J 1 base, with 15 bases left between them. CDR3 sequence (DNA): TGTGCCAGCAGCTTTGCGGCTGCCACCCCCCAAGAGACCCAGTACTTC. This codes for CASSFAAATPQETQYF. Full variable domain (rest looked up from reference TRBV7-8 and TRBJ2-5): GAGVSQSPRYKVAKRGQDVALRCDPISGHVSLFWYQQALGQGPEFLTYFQNEAQLDKSGLPSDRFFAERPEGSVSTLKIQRTQQEDSAVYLCASSFAAATPQETQYFGPGTRLLVL.

The V gene is TRBV2, the J gene TRBJ2-5; tentative D call: TRBD1 (5 bases). Trimming took 6 bases from V and 7 from J, leaving 12 bases between them. The length of the CDR3 is 12 residues. CDR1 and CDR2 from the germline V gene are SNHLY and FYNNEI. The CDR3 nucleotides are TGTGCCAGCAGAGACGCTGGGGCGACCCAGTACTTC. Amino acids: CASRDAGATQYF.